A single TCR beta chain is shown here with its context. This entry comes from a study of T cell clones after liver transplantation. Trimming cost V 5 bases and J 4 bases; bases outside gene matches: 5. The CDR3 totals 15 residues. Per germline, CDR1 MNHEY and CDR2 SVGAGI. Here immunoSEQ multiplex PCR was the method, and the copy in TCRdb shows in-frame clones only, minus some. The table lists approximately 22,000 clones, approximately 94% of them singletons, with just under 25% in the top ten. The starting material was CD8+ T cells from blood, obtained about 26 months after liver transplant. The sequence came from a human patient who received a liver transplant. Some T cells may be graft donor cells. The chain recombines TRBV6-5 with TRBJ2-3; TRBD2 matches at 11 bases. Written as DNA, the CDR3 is TGTGCCAGCAGTGCCCTAGCGGGAGGTGCAGATACGCAGTATTTT. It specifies CASSALAGGADTQYF.